A few counts support the clone carrying this TCR beta chain. The data belong to a study of blood T cell repertoires in COVID-19. This table comes from immunoSEQ multiplex PCR, and its TCRdb copy is limited to in-frame clones, with some not included. The sample lists around 220,000 clones, around 82% seen once, with 4% to 6% in the top ten. Sequenced sample: peripheral blood. The TCR was taken from a woman aged 80 or over with active or convalescent COVID-19.

The CDR3 nucleotides are TGTGCCAGCAGCTCTCACGGTAGGGGTAACACTGAAGCTTTCTTT. Protein: CASSSHGRGNTEAFF. The rearrangement links TRBV28 to TRBJ1-1; the D gene is possibly TRBD1 (5 bases). V was shortened by 6 bases and J by 2 bases, with 16 bases between the two germline ends. CDR1 and CDR2 from the germline V gene are MDHEN and SYDVKM. CDR3 length: 15 residues.